Below are 22 T cell receptor beta chains sequenced from a single sample in a study of blood T cell repertoires in COVID-19. The data were produced by immunoSEQ multiplex PCR, yet TCRdb's version contains in-frame clones alone and is incomplete. Of about 59,000 clones in the sample, 75% to 95% are singletons; the top ten hold more than 15%. Sequenced input: peripheral blood. These receptors were taken from an elderly man with acute or convalescent COVID-19.

The chain has TRBV6-2 or TRBV6-3 and TRBJ2-2; D might be TRBD1 (5 bases). The CDR3 is 14 residues long. With 5 bases removed from V and 8 bases from J, the gap between germline ends came to 15 bases. Germline loops: CDR1 MNHEY, CDR2 SVGEGT. The CDR3 coding sequence is TGTGCCAGCAGTACTCGAAGGGGTAAAGGGGAGCTGTTTTTT. Protein sequence: CASSTRRGKGELFF.

This clone showed up just once. The chain links TRBV5-1 to TRBJ2-1; D possibly corresponds to TRBD1 (5 bases). V was pared by 0 bases and J by 0 bases, with 10 bases between. This CDR3 is built from 16 residues. Germline V gene lookup returns CDR1 SGHRS and CDR2 YFSETQ. The DNA for the CDR3 is TGCGCCAGCAGCTTGGAGGGGTTTAGCTCCTACAATGAGCAGTTCTTC. Protein product: CASSLEGFSSYNEQFF.

The chain employs TRBV7-9 and TRBJ1-1; 7 positions match TRBD1. After removal of 5 bases from V and 2 bases from J, the junction contained 5 bases not matched to a gene. From germline, CDR1 is SEHNR and CDR2 FQNEAQ (reference sequence). This CDR3 comprises 14 residues. Here the CDR3 DNA reads TGTGCCAGCAGCCCACAGGGGACCAACACTGAAGCTTTCTTT. Its protein product is CASSPQGTNTEAFF.

V usage is TRBV19 and J usage is TRBJ1-5; TRBD1 agrees at 9 bases. Germline V lookup: CDR1 LNHDA, CDR2 SQIVND (reference sequence). The CDR3 sequence is 15 residues long. J gave up 7 bases and V 5 bases, and 9 bases lay outside the gene matches. The CDR3 DNA is TGTGCCAGTAGTCAACCGGACAGGGGAAGGCAGCCCCAGCATTTT. Residues: CASSQPDRGRQPQHF.

This chain links TRBV3-1 (or the pseudogene TRBV3-2) with TRBJ1-4, with 7 bases aligning to TRBD1. The CDR3 runs 16 residues. J gave up 8 bases and V 0 bases, and 9 bases lay outside the gene matches. Germline values: CDR1 LGHDT, CDR2 YNNKEL (reference sequence). In DNA, the CDR3 is TGTGCCAGCAGCCAAGATCGGAGGGGGCGAGGAGAAAAACTGTTTTTT. As protein: CASSQDRRGRGEKLFF.

The table lists this clone with a count of one. The chain has TRBV28 and TRBJ2-3; 12 bases are shared with TRBD2. Germline-derived CDR1 and CDR2 are MDHEN and SYDVKM. This CDR3 has 15 amino acids. J gave up 5 bases and V 3 bases, and 3 bases lay outside the gene matches. CDR3 loop: CASSFLAGGGDTQYF. CDR3 coding DNA: TGTGCCAGCAGTTTCCTAGCGGGGGGGGGAGATACGCAGTATTTT.

This chain joins TRBV9 and TRBJ2-1; TRBD2 aligns across 8 bases. The trim removed 6 bases at V and 0 bases at J, leaving 2 bases unmatched. This CDR3 has 14 residues. Germline loops: CDR1 SGDLS, CDR2 YYNGEE. The CDR3 DNA sequence: TGTGCCAGCACGCGGGGGGACTCCTACAATGAGCAGTTCTTC. Protein sequence: CASTRGDSYNEQFF.

The chain recombines TRBV19 with TRBJ1-5; maybe TRBD1 (5 bases). The V gene's germline CDR1 is LNHDA and CDR2 SQIVND (reference sequence). This CDR3 has 15 residues. Trimming pared 1 base from V and 6 bases from J, leaving 13 bases between. CDR3 sequence: CASSIAMTAFQPQHF. DNA of the CDR3: TGTGCCAGTAGTATAGCTATGACAGCCTTTCAGCCCCAGCATTTT.

The table lists this clone with a few counts. The chain uses TRBV6-5 and TRBJ1-5, with TRBD1 matching 7 bases. CDR1 MNHEY and CDR2 SVGAGI come from the germline V gene. The CDR3 consists of 14 residues. V lost 7 bases, J lost 0 bases, and 3 bases stayed unmatched. CDR3 sequence: CASTEGASNQPQHF. As DNA, the CDR3 is TGTGCCAGCACCGAGGGGGCTAGCAATCAGCCCCAGCATTTT.

The rearrangement links TRBV18 to TRBJ1-3, with 8 bases fitting TRBD1. The V gene's germline CDR1 is KGHSH and CDR2 LQKENI. J was trimmed by 0 bases and V by 6 bases; bases with no gene match: 13. The CDR3 loop spans 18 amino acids. The CDR3 region has the DNA TGTGCCAGCTCGCGCGAGACAGGGGCTCCCTTCTCTGGAAACACCATATATTTT. This translates into CASSRETGAPFSGNTIYF.

The sample holds a few counts of this clone. The chain joins TRBV28 to TRBJ1-2; 7 positions match TRBD1. Germline V CDR1 and CDR2: MDHEN, SYDVKM. This CDR3 contains 12 residues. V dropped 7 bases and J dropped 6; count of bases not matched to a gene: 5. Written as DNA, the CDR3 is TGTGCCAGCACCGACAGGGCTGATGGCTACACCTTC. It encodes CASTDRADGYTF.

The chain couples TRBV7-9 to TRBJ2-6; D not resolved. The ends were cut back, 3 bases at V and 8 bases at J, with 5 bases in the middle. Germline V gene lookup returns CDR1 SEHNR and CDR2 FQNEAQ (reference sequence). The CDR3 loop spans 12 amino acids. The CDR3 protein is CASSLTPNVLTF. The CDR3 DNA reads TGTGCCAGCAGCTTGACACCCAACGTCCTGACTTTC.

The chain joins TRBV2 to TRBJ2-7; TRBD1 agrees at 7 bases. V shed 7 bases and J 0 bases; nucleotides not matched to a gene: 9. The CDR3 totals 15 residues. Germline V gene sequence: CDR1 SNHLY, CDR2 FYNNEI. CDR3 sequence reads: CASTSDRPTSYEQYF. As DNA, the CDR3 is TGTGCCAGCACTTCGGACAGGCCCACCTCCTACGAGCAGTACTTC.

The genes are TRBV11-2 and TRBJ2-5; 8 bases are a match to TRBD2. Germline CDR1 is SGHAT and CDR2 is FQNNGV. The CDR3 extends over 14 amino acids. With V trimmed by 4 bases and J by 1 base, 2 bases remained unmatched. The CDR3 DNA is TGTGCCAGCAGCTCCGGGGGGGCCCAAGAGACCCAGTACTTC. Protein sequence: CASSSGGAQETQYF.

This clone came up once. The gene calls are TRBV25-1 and TRBJ2-7; 8 nucleotides line up with TRBD1. Germline V gene data show CDR1 as MGHDK and CDR2 as SYGVNS. Trimming cost V 4 bases and J 4 bases; bases outside gene matches: 6. CDR3 length: 14 amino acids. The CDR3 is CASSGGQGGYEQYF. The CDR3 region has the DNA TGTGCCAGCAGTGGTGGACAGGGAGGATACGAGCAGTACTTC.

As concerns this clone: Other nucleotide sequences in the sample specify the same CDR3. In nucleotides, the CDR3 is TGTGCCAGCAGCCCTAGCTCCTACGAGCAGTACTTC. Translated: CASSPSSYEQYF. The chain carries TRBV7-2 and TRBJ2-7; no firm D call. V lost 5 bases and J lost 0, with 5 bases in between. This CDR3 contains 12 residues. Germline CDR1 and CDR2: SGHTA and FQGNSA.

J is TRBJ2-7 and V is TRBV28; TRBD1 is a possible D gene (7 bases). The CDR3 sequence is 15 residues long. From germline, CDR1 is MDHEN and CDR2 SYDVKM. With 2 bases removed from V and 3 bases from J, the gap between germline ends came to 14 bases. CDR3 bases: TGTGCCAGCAGTTTAGGAGGGGGCGGTTTCTACGAGCAGTACTTC. Its protein product is CASSLGGGGFYEQYF.

J is TRBJ1-1 and V is TRBV7-9; D possibly corresponds to TRBD1 (5 bases). The CDR3 extends over 16 amino acids. Trimming took 4 bases from V and 0 from J, leaving 15 bases between them. Germline CDR1 and CDR2: SEHNR and FQNEAQ (reference sequence). The CDR3 loop reads CASSSDSWSMNTEAFF. The CDR3, as DNA: TGTGCCAGCAGCTCCGACAGTTGGTCTATGAACACTGAAGCTTTCTTT.

The J gene is TRBJ2-5, the V gene TRBV19, with TRBD2 as a possible D gene (5 bases). Germline loops: CDR1 LNHDA, CDR2 SQIVND (reference sequence). The CDR3 is 15 amino acids. V was shortened by 3 bases and J by 6 bases, with 17 bases between the two germline ends. CDR3 DNA: TGTGCCAGTAGTATGGTCGGAGGTCCTAAACAGACCCAGTACTTC. Protein sequence: CASSMVGGPKQTQYF.

The chain combines TRBV5-4 with TRBJ2-2; maybe TRBD1 (7 bases). Germline lookup yields CDR1 SGHNT and CDR2 YYREEE (reference sequence). The CDR3 runs to 14 residues. V shed 7 bases and J shed 2 bases, with 12 bases lying between them. DNA of the CDR3: TGTGCCAGCGCGGGACAGACTAACACCGGGGAGCTGTTTTTT. This sequence encodes CASAGQTNTGELFF.

The CDR3 region is CASSFSDYGYTF. CDR3 nucleotide sequence: TGTGCCAGCAGCTTCTCAGACTATGGCTACACCTTC. The V call is TRBV11-2, the J call TRBJ1-2, with D hard to call. Trimming stripped 3 bases from V and 3 bases from J, with 5 bases between. Germline loops: CDR1 SGHAT, CDR2 FQNNGV. The CDR3 sequence is 12 residues long.

The chain employs TRBV5-1 and TRBJ2-3; TRBD1 might be the D (5 bases). The germline V gene has CDR1 SGHRS and CDR2 YFSETQ. The ends were cut back, 0 bases at V and 0 bases at J, with 8 bases in the middle. The CDR3 runs 15 residues. Here the CDR3 DNA reads TGCGCCAGCAGCTTGGGGGGCATAAGCACAGATACGCAGTATTTT. It is translated as CASSLGGISTDTQYF.